The clone carrying this T cell receptor (beta chain) was picked up many times. What it recognizes is unknown. This entry belongs to a study of T cell repertoires in cytomegalovirus infection. On the study more broadly: Newly reported HLA-C-restricted and thoroughly characterized HLA-B-restricted CMV epitopes were employed. Findings and caveats of the study: Summed public TCR beta family frequency identified CMV carriers bearing the relevant HLA.

Each CDR3 protein gets one entry after TCRdb re-called the reads with MiXCR. The table shows over 55,000 distinct CDR3 sequences, with about 19% occurring only once. Sequencing used CD8+ T cells from cultured PBMCs, obtained from culture after CMV antigen stimulation. The sequence derives from a human donor in good health (CMV status not recorded). Some clones in this sample may be carry-over from other donors' samples.

DNA for the CDR3: TGTGCCAGCAGCCTGCAGGGTGCCCGAAACACCATATATTTT. This translates into CASSLQGARNTIYF. The chain links TRBV12-3 or TRBV12-4 to TRBJ1-3; tentative D call: TRBD1 (5 bases). CDR3 length: 14 amino acids. Between the trimmed V and J ends, which lost 6 bases and 5 bases, there was a span of 14 bases.